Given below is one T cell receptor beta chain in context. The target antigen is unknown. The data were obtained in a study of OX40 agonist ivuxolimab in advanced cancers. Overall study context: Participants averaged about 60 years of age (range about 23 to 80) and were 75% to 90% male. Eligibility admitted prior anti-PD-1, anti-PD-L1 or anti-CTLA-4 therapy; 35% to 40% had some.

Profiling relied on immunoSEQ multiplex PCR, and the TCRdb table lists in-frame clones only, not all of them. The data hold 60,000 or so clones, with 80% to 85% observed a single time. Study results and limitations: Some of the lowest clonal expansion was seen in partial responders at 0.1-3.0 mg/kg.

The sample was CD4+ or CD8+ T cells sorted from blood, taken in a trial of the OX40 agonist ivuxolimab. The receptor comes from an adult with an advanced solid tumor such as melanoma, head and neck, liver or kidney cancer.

The CDR3 region has the DNA TGTGCCAGCAGTGACGGGACAGGAGGGGTTTGGGGCTACACCTTC. Protein product: CASSDGTGGVWGYTF. This chain joins TRBV27 and TRBJ1-2; 8 nucleotides line up with TRBD1. Trimming at V came to 5 bases and at J to 8 bases, leaving 13 bases not matched to a gene. The CDR3 sequence is 15 residues long. Germline CDR1 reads MNHEY; CDR2 reads SMNVEV (reference sequence).